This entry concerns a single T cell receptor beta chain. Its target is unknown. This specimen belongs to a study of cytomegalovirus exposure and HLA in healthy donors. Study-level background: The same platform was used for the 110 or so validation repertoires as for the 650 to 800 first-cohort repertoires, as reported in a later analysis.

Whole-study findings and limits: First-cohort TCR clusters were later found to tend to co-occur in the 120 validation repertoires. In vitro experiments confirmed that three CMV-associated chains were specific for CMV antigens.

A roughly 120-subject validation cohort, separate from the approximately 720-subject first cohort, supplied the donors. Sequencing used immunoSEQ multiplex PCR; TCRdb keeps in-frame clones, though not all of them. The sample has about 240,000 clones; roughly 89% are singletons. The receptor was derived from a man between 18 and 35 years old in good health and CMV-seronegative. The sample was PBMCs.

The CDR3 sequence: CASSLSGAERETQYF. Here the CDR3 DNA reads TGTGCCAGCAGTTTATCAGGGGCAGAGAGAGAGACCCAGTACTTC. This chain connects TRBV28 to TRBJ2-5; maybe TRBD1 (6 bases). Per germline, CDR1 MDHEN and CDR2 SYDVKM. Between the trimmed V and J ends, which lost 1 base and 4 bases, there was a span of 13 bases. CDR3 length: 15 amino acids.